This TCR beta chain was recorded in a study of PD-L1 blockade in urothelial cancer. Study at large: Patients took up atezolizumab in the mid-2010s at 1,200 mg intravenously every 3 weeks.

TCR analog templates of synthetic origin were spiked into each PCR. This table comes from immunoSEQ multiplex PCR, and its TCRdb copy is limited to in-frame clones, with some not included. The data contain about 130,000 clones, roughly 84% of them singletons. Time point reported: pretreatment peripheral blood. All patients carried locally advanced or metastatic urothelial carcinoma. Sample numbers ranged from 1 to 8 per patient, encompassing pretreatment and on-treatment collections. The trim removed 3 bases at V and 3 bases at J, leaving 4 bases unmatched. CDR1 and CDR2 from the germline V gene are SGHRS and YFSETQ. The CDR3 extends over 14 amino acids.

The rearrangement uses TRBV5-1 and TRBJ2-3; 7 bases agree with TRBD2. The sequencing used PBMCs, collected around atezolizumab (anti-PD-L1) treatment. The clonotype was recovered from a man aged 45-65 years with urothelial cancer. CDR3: CASSWDGRTDTQYF. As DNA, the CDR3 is TGCGCCAGCAGCTGGGACGGGAGGACAGATACGCAGTATTTT.